This entry lists 10 T cell receptor beta chains sequenced from one sample in a study of cytomegalovirus exposure and HLA in healthy donors. A multiplex PCR was run with 60 Vbeta primers and 13 Jbeta primers. Sequencing was performed with immunoSEQ multiplex PCR; in TCRdb, only in-frame clones are kept and a portion is missing. The repertoire holds about 140,000 clones, with 79% as singletons. Sequencing was performed on PBMCs. Receptor source: a man aged 40-55 years in good health and CMV-seropositive.

The chain carries TRBV7-8 and TRBJ2-7; D may be TRBD2 (6 bases). V shed 8 bases and J shed 3 bases, with 17 bases lying between them. Germline-derived CDR1 and CDR2 are SGHVS and FQNEAQ. There are 14 residues in the CDR3. CDR3 DNA: TGTGCCAGCGGACTGTGGGGGGTGATCTACGAGCAGTACTTC. The encoded protein is CASGLWGVIYEQYF.

The gene calls are TRBV4-1 and TRBJ1-2, with 8 positions matching TRBD1. Germline lookup yields CDR1 MGHRA and CDR2 YSYEKL. V was clipped by 1 base and J by 4 bases; unmatched bases: 5. The CDR3 consists of 15 residues. The CDR3 loop is CASSQGDGTGYGYTF. The CDR3 DNA reads TGCGCCAGCAGCCAAGGCGACGGGACAGGCTATGGCTACACCTTC.

The chain links TRBV10-2 to TRBJ1-1; 7 positions agree with TRBD1. Germline loops: CDR1 WSHSY, CDR2 SAAADI. Trimming took 4 bases from V and 6 from J; bases not matched to a gene: 8. The CDR3 runs 14 residues. CDR3 sequence: CASSVRGLGAEAFF. The DNA for the CDR3 is TGCGCCAGCAGTGTTAGGGGGCTGGGTGCTGAAGCTTTCTTT.

Remarks on this clone: Different DNA sequences within this sample yield the same CDR3. The gene calls are TRBV18 and TRBJ2-3; TRBD1 matches 11 bases. Trimming took 3 bases from V and 5 from J; bases not matched to a gene: 1. In germline, CDR1 is KGHSH, CDR2 LQKENI. The CDR3 has 14 residues. CDR3 region: CASSPGTGGDTQYF. The CDR3 nucleotides read TGTGCCAGCTCACCCGGGACAGGGGGAGATACGCAGTATTTT.

This clone was counted only a few times. The chain has TRBV27 and TRBJ2-3; the match to TRBD2 covers 13 bases. The CDR3 consists of 15 residues. CDR1 is MNHEY and CDR2 is SMNVEV in the germline V gene (reference sequence). J lost 8 bases, V lost 6 bases, and 8 bases had no gene match. The CDR3 protein is CASSPRTSGSFTQYF. The CDR3 DNA follows: TGTGCCAGCAGCCCTCGGACTAGCGGGAGCTTTACGCAGTATTTT.

The rearrangement uses TRBV7-9 and TRBJ1-1; possibly TRBD1 for D (5 bases). The CDR3 sequence is 15 residues long. V lost 5 bases and J 5 bases, leaving 18 bases between the germline ends. From germline, CDR1 is SEHNR and CDR2 FQNEAQ (reference sequence). The CDR3 DNA reads TGTGCCAGCAGCGGACTGGGGCGGGGAAGAACTGAAGCTTTCTTT. It encodes CASSGLGRGRTEAFF. The whole variable domain, remainder taken from reference TRBV7-9 and TRBJ1-1, is DTGVSQNPRHKITKRGQNVTFRCDPISEHNRLYWYRQTLGQGPEFLTYFQNEAQLEKSRLLSDRFSAERPKGSFSTLEIQRTEQGDSAMYLCASSGLGRGRTEAFFGQGTRLTVV.

V gene TRBV7-2 combines with J gene TRBJ2-7; no firm D call. Trimming removed 1 base at V and 2 bases at J, with 12 bases between. Germline CDR1 SGHTA, CDR2 FQGNSA. The CDR3 runs to 15 residues. The CDR3 loop is CASSLVPESTYEQYF. The CDR3 DNA sequence: TGTGCCAGCAGCTTAGTCCCAGAATCCACCTACGAGCAGTACTTC.

This sequence joins TRBV14 and TRBJ2-1, with D perhaps matching TRBD1 (6 bases). The CDR3 sequence is 14 residues long. Trimming removed 1 base from V and 7 bases from J, with 11 bases in between. CDR1 and CDR2 from the germline V gene are SGHDN and FVKESK. This chain's CDR3 is CASSQVGQGNEQFF. CDR3 DNA sequence: TGTGCCAGCAGCCAAGTTGGGCAGGGGAATGAGCAGTTCTTC.

The genes are TRBV5-1 and TRBJ1-3; 8 bases map to TRBD1. Trimming cost V 4 bases and J 0 bases; bases outside gene matches: 9. CDR1 is SGHRS and CDR2 is YFSETQ in the germline V gene. The CDR3 loop spans 17 amino acids. The CDR3 is CASSRNTGGSSGNTIYF. CDR3 coding DNA: TGCGCCAGCAGCCGGAATACAGGGGGAAGCTCTGGAAACACCATATATTTT.

CDR3 in DNA: TGCGCCAGCAGCCCCTCCGGACAGGGGGCGCGGGGCTACACCTTC. Translating it yields CASSPSGQGARGYTF. The chain carries TRBV5-1 and TRBJ1-2; 11 nucleotides align to TRBD1. The length of the CDR3 is 15 residues. V lost 4 bases, J lost 8 bases, and 10 bases stayed unmatched. Germline loops: CDR1 SGHRS, CDR2 YFSETQ.